A selection of T cell receptor beta chains follows, all from one sample in a study of cytomegalovirus exposure and HLA in healthy donors. The protocol was immunoSEQ multiplex PCR, while the TCRdb copy is restricted to in-frame clones and leaves out a portion. The sample has roughly 100,000 clones; over 65% are singletons. Material for sequencing was PBMCs. All receptors derive from a man aged 50-59 years in good health and CMV-seronegative. Each CDR3 is given with its conserved first and last residue. D genes are given only for firm matches. Only part of the rows carry a size: once, few, many, or a class if the clone is expanded.

D: TRBD2; V: TRBV27; size: .; J: TRBJ2-7; CDR3: CASTPSGRGEQYF; DNA: TGTGCCAGCACCCCTAGCGGGAGAGGCGAGCAGTACTTC
D: TRBD2; V: TRBV11-2; size: .; J: TRBJ2-7; CDR3: CASSSTSGPYEQYF; DNA: TGTGCCAGCAGCTCTACTAGCGGTCCCTACGAGCAGTACTTC
D: .; V: TRBV4-1; size: .; J: TRBJ1-1; CDR3: CASSQDSRAVNTEAFF; DNA: TGCGCCAGCAGCCAAGATTCGAGGGCGGTGAACACTGAAGCTTTCTTT
D: TRBD1; V: TRBV4-2; size: few; J: TRBJ1-5; CDR3: CASSQATGSGQPQHF; DNA: TGTGCCAGCAGCCAAGCGACAGGGTCGGGTCAGCCCCAGCATTTT
D: TRBD2; V: TRBV5-4; size: few; J: TRBJ2-7; CDR3: CASSFLAGGAYEQYF; DNA: TGTGCCAGCAGCTTCCTAGCGGGAGGAGCTTACGAGCAGTACTTC
D: .; V: TRBV7-9; size: .; J: TRBJ2-2; CDR3: CASSLTPSRRTGELFF; DNA: TGTGCCAGCAGCTTAACGCCTTCTCGGAGAACCGGGGAGCTGTTTTTT
D: .; V: TRBV27; size: .; J: TRBJ2-7; CDR3: CASSTGTYEQYF; DNA: TGTGCCAGCAGTACCGGGACTTACGAGCAGTACTTC
D: TRBD1; V: TRBV2; size: .; J: TRBJ1-6; CDR3: CASSLQGVHNSPLHF; DNA: TGTGCCAGCAGTCTACAGGGGGTTCATAATTCACCCCTCCACTTT
D: TRBD1; V: TRBV4-3; size: .; J: TRBJ1-2; CDR3: CASSRDRAADGYTF; DNA: TGCGCCAGCAGCCGGGACAGGGCCGCGGATGGCTACACCTTC
D: TRBD2; V: TRBV9; size: .; J: TRBJ2-7; CDR3: CASSASGGSSYEQYF; DNA: TGTGCCAGCAGCGCTAGCGGGGGGAGCTCCTACGAGCAGTACTTC
D: .; V: TRBV28; size: .; J: TRBJ1-2; CDR3: CASSQGVKGGHGYTF; DNA: TGTGCCAGCAGCCAAGGGGTAAAAGGGGGTCATGGCTACACCTTC
D: TRBD1; V: TRBV15; size: .; J: TRBJ1-1; CDR3: CATSRDIATGGTEAFF; DNA: TGTGCCACCAGCAGAGATATAGCGACAGGGGGCACTGAAGCTTTCTTT
D: TRBD2; V: TRBV5-4; size: .; J: TRBJ2-7; CDR3: CASSSIGLAATYEQYF; DNA: TGTGCCAGCAGCAGTATAGGACTAGCGGCTACCTACGAGCAGTACTTC
D: .; V: TRBV9; size: once; J: TRBJ2-3; CDR3: CASSPRRDTQYF; DNA: TGTGCCAGCAGCCCCCGGAGGGATACGCAGTATTTT
D: .; V: TRBV19; size: .; J: TRBJ1-5; CDR3: CASSIVHQGIQPQHF; DNA: TGTGCCAGTAGTATAGTTCATCAGGGAATCCAGCCCCAGCATTTT
D: .; V: TRBV29-1; size: few; J: TRBJ2-1; CDR3: CSVEDRTSHVGSNEQFF; DNA: TGCAGCGTTGAAGATCGGACTTCTCACGTGGGGAGCAATGAGCAGTTCTTC
D: TRBD2; V: TRBV4-3; size: .; J: TRBJ2-7; CDR3: CASSHRTGGMNEQYF; DNA: TGCGCCAGCAGCCATCGAACGGGGGGTATGAACGAGCAGTACTTC
D: .; V: TRBV30; size: .; J: TRBJ2-3; CDR3: CAWTHKAATDTQYF; DNA: TGTGCCTGGACCCACAAAGCGGCCACAGATACGCAGTATTTT
D: .; V: TRBV5-1; size: few; J: TRBJ2-6; CDR3: CASTSSGANVLTF; DNA: TGCGCCAGTACGAGCTCTGGGGCCAACGTCCTGACTTTC
D: TRBD1; V: TRBV5-5; size: .; J: TRBJ1-2; CDR3: CASSSGQGANYGYTF; DNA: TGTGCCAGCAGCTCGGGACAGGGAGCTAACTATGGCTACACCTTC
D: TRBD2; V: TRBV7-2; size: .; J: TRBJ2-7; CDR3: CASSAAGVYEQYF; DNA: TGTGCCAGCAGCGCGGCGGGGGTCTACGAGCAGTACTTC
D: .; V: TRBV4-3; size: few; J: TRBJ2-7; CDR3: CASSQDLYGVLSSYEQYF; DNA: TGCGCCAGCAGCCAAGATCTGTACGGGGTTTTGAGCTCCTACGAGCAGTACTTC
D: TRBD2; V: TRBV10-3; size: many; J: TRBJ2-3; CDR3: CAISDQASGSADTQYF; DNA: TGTGCCATCAGTGATCAGGCTAGCGGGAGTGCAGATACGCAGTATTTT
D: TRBD1; V: TRBV15; size: .; J: TRBJ2-7; CDR3: CATSWEIGQGAGEQYF; DNA: TGTGCCACCAGCTGGGAGATAGGGCAGGGGGCCGGAGAGCAGTACTTC
D: TRBD1; V: TRBV18; size: .; J: TRBJ1-1; CDR3: CASSPGQDTEAFF; DNA: TGTGCCAGCTCCCCTGGACAGGACACTGAAGCTTTCTTT
D: .; V: TRBV7-8; size: .; J: TRBJ1-1; CDR3: CASRGGPGVGTEAFF; DNA: TGTGCCAGCAGAGGGGGACCGGGTGTTGGCACTGAAGCTTTCTTT
D: .; V: TRBV7-2; size: .; J: TRBJ2-5; CDR3: CASSSLEGLAEAGTQYF; DNA: TGTGCCAGCAGCTCTTTAGAGGGTTTAGCGGAAGCCGGGACCCAGTACTTC
D: .; V: TRBV18; size: .; J: TRBJ1-5; CDR3: CASSPPAQPEGPQHF; DNA: TGTGCCAGCTCACCACCCGCACAGCCCGAGGGGCCCCAGCATTTT
D: .; V: TRBV23-1; size: .; J: TRBJ2-7; CDR3: CASSPVPRRSSYEQYF; DNA: TGCGCCAGCAGTCCGGTCCCTAGGAGGAGCTCCTACGAGCAGTACTTC
D: TRBD2; V: TRBV5-1; size: .; J: TRBJ2-1; CDR3: CASSSLTSGRFDEQFF; DNA: TGCGCCAGCAGCTCTTTGACTAGCGGGAGGTTTGATGAGCAGTTCTTC
D: TRBD2; V: TRBV19; size: .; J: TRBJ2-2; CDR3: CASSVSGRETGELFF; DNA: TGTGCCAGTAGTGTTAGCGGGAGAGAAACCGGGGAGCTGTTTTTT
D: .; V: TRBV9; size: .; J: TRBJ2-3; CDR3: CASSVDLLSTDTQYF; DNA: TGTGCCAGCAGCGTAGACTTATTATCCACAGATACGCAGTATTTT
D: .; V: TRBV5-4; size: few; J: TRBJ1-5; CDR3: CASSFGGLSNQPQHF; DNA: TGTGCCAGCAGCTTCGGGGGGCTTAGCAATCAGCCCCAGCATTTT
D: .; V: TRBV9; size: .; J: TRBJ2-3; CDR3: CASSVSASTDTQYF; DNA: TGTGCCAGCAGCGTAAGCGCTAGCACAGATACGCAGTATTTT
D: TRBD1; V: TRBV6-6; size: .; J: TRBJ2-1; CDR3: CASSPGQGRNNEQFF; DNA: TGTGCCAGCAGTCCAGGACAGGGACGAAACAATGAGCAGTTCTTC
D: TRBD2; V: TRBV5-1; size: .; J: TRBJ2-1; CDR3: CASSSRTSGNEQFF; DNA: TGCGCCAGCAGCTCCCGGACTAGCGGGAATGAGCAGTTCTTC
D: TRBD1; V: TRBV5-1; size: .; J: TRBJ1-1; CDR3: CASRKETGAQAEAFF; DNA: TGCGCCAGCAGAAAAGAAACAGGGGCGCAGGCTGAAGCTTTCTTT
D: TRBD1; V: TRBV29-1; size: once; J: TRBJ2-3; CDR3: CSVNGQGVTGHTQYF; DNA: TGCAGCGTGAATGGACAGGGGGTGACGGGCCATACGCAGTATTTT
D: .; V: TRBV7-2; size: few; J: TRBJ2-7; CDR3: CASSFVTGDAFYEQYF; DNA: TGTGCCAGCAGCTTCGTGACAGGCGATGCATTCTACGAGCAGTACTTC
D: TRBD1; V: TRBV4-2; size: .; J: TRBJ2-7; CDR3: CASSSGTGVEQYF; DNA: TGTGCCAGCAGCTCCGGGACAGGGGTCGAGCAGTACTTC
D: TRBD1; V: TRBV30; size: .; J: TRBJ1-4; CDR3: CAWNRGSTNEKLFF; DNA: TGTGCCTGGAACAGGGGATCAACTAATGAAAAACTGTTTTTT
D: .; V: TRBV10-3; size: .; J: TRBJ2-2; CDR3: CAITEGDLGTANTGELFF; DNA: TGTGCCATCACAGAGGGGGACTTAGGGACAGCCAACACCGGGGAGCTGTTTTTT
D: .; V: TRBV9; size: .; J: TRBJ1-2; CDR3: CASSVADSGTYGYTF; DNA: TGTGCCAGCAGCGTAGCGGACTCAGGCACCTATGGCTACACCTTC
D: .; V: TRBV19; size: once; J: TRBJ1-5; CDR3: CASSARVGVPTNQPQHF; DNA: TGTGCCAGTAGTGCCAGGGTTGGGGTCCCTACCAATCAGCCCCAGCATTTT
D: .; V: TRBV9; size: .; J: TRBJ1-1; CDR3: CASSAETGTAETAFF; DNA: TGTGCCAGCAGCGCAGAAACAGGGACCGCGGAGACGGCTTTCTTT
D: TRBD2; V: TRBV18; size: .; J: TRBJ2-7; CDR3: CASSPPIAGGVEQYF; DNA: TGTGCCAGCTCACCCCCGATAGCGGGAGGGGTCGAGCAGTACTTC
D: .; V: TRBV7-9; size: .; J: TRBJ2-7; CDR3: CASSPSSYEQYF; DNA: TGTGCCAGCAGCCCGTCTTCCTACGAGCAGTACTTC
D: .; V: TRBV19; size: .; J: TRBJ2-7; CDR3: CASSIGAYYEQYF; DNA: TGTGCCAGTAGTATCGGAGCCTACTACGAGCAGTACTTC
D: .; V: TRBV7-9; size: .; J: TRBJ2-7; CDR3: CASSLTQDSYEQYF; DNA: TGTGCCAGCAGCTTAACCCAGGACTCCTACGAGCAGTACTTC
D: TRBD1; V: TRBV11-3; size: .; J: TRBJ2-1; CDR3: CASSKGAGTGPYNEQFF; DNA: TGTGCCAGCAGCAAGGGGGCCGGGACAGGGCCGTACAATGAGCAGTTCTTC
D: .; V: TRBV10-1; size: once; J: TRBJ1-5; CDR3: CASTPDLAQPQHF; DNA: TGCGCCAGCACCCCCGATTTAGCGCAGCCCCAGCATTTT
D: TRBD1; V: TRBV2; size: .; J: TRBJ2-1; CDR3: CASTRQGYEQFF; DNA: TGTGCCAGCACAAGACAGGGGTATGAGCAGTTCTTC
D: TRBD2; V: TRBV29-1; size: .; J: TRBJ2-7; CDR3: CSVGSGRGSYEQYF; DNA: TGCAGCGTTGGGAGCGGGAGGGGATCCTACGAGCAGTACTTC
D: TRBD2; V: TRBV27; size: .; J: TRBJ2-7; CDR3: CASSYRAGGPAGQYF; DNA: TGTGCCAGCAGTTATCGGGCGGGAGGGCCGGCCGGGCAGTACTTC
D: TRBD2; V: TRBV18; size: .; J: TRBJ2-3; CDR3: CASSRGLAGTDDTQYF; DNA: TGTGCCAGCTCACGGGGACTAGCGGGAACGGATGATACGCAGTATTTT
D: .; V: TRBV10-3; size: .; J: TRBJ1-4; CDR3: CAISESPGTLGGIGEKLFF; DNA: TGTGCCATCAGTGAGTCCCCCGGGACACTTGGTGGTATCGGTGAAAAACTGTTTTTT
D: .; V: TRBV5-4; size: .; J: TRBJ2-5; CDR3: CASSLPGQETQYF; DNA: TGTGCCAGCAGCTTGCCGGGCCAAGAGACCCAGTACTTC
D: TRBD2; V: TRBV28; size: .; J: TRBJ2-3; CDR3: CASSFPSAGVNTQYF; DNA: TGTGCCAGCAGTTTTCCTTCAGCGGGAGTGAATACGCAGTATTTT
D: TRBD1; V: TRBV27; size: .; J: TRBJ2-7; CDR3: CASSPGTGSSNEQYF; DNA: TGTGCCAGCAGTCCGGGGACAGGGAGTAGCAACGAGCAGTACTTC